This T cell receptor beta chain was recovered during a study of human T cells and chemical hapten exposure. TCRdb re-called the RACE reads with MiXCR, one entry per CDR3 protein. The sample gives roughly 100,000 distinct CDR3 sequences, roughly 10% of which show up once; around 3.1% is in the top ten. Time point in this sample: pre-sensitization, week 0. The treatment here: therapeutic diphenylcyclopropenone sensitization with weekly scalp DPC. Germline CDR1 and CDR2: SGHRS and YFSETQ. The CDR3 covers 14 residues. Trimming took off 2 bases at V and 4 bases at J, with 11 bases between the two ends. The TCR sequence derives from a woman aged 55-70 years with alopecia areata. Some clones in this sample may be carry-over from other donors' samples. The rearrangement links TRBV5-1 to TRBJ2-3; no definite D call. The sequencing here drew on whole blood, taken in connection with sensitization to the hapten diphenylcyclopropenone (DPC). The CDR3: CASSLSAEADTQYF. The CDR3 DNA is TGCGCCAGCAGCTTATCAGCAGAGGCAGATACGCAGTATTTT.